This is a list of T cell receptor beta chains from one sample in a study of shared clonotypes between healthy human individuals. Using immunoSEQ multiplex PCR, the repertoire was profiled, and TCRdb retains in-frame clones only, with some absent. The data hold approximately 2.1 million clones, with over 90% observed a single time. What was sequenced was naive CD4+ T cells from PBMCs. Receptor source: a man between 18 and 35 years old in good health. Some clones in this sample may be carry-over from other donors' samples. Each CDR3 is given with its conserved first and last residue. Fields, in order: V gene, clone size, D gene, J gene, CDR3 DNA, CDR3 protein. The D gene is left open where the match is weak. Clone size is shown for a subset of rows, as once, few, many or a class of expanded clone.

>TRBV19|NA|TRBD1|TRBJ1-5
TGTGCCAGTAGTATAACAGGGGCGGCTCAGCCCCAGCATTTT
CASSITGAAQPQHF
>TRBV9|NA|NA|TRBJ2-7
TGTGCCAGCAGCCAGGGCGGGGTCGAGCAGTACTTC
CASSQGGVEQYF
>TRBV5-4|NA|TRBD2|TRBJ2-1
TGTGCCAGCAGCTTTAGCGGGAGGGCTCTTAATGAGCAGTTCTTC
CASSFSGRALNEQFF
>TRBV14|NA|NA|TRBJ1-2
TGTGCCAGCAGCCAAGATCGTCGGGAGACCGGCTACACCTTC
CASSQDRRETGYTF
>TRBV28|NA|TRBD2|TRBJ2-2
TGTGCCAGCACCGGACTAGCGGGAGGGCCATGGGGCACCGGGGAGCTGTTTTTT
CASTGLAGGPWGTGELFF
>TRBV27|NA|NA|TRBJ2-5
TGTGCCAGCAGTTCTCGGACAGTCCGGGAGACCCAGTACTTC
CASSSRTVRETQYF
>TRBV29-1|NA|NA|TRBJ1-3
TGCAGCGTTGAGGGTGGAAACACCATATATTTT
CSVEGGNTIYF
>TRBV28|once|NA|TRBJ1-1
TGTGCCAGCAGTTTACCCCCAGGGGTGGGCGTGAACACTGAAGCTTTCTTT
CASSLPPGVGVNTEAFF
>TRBV28|NA|NA|TRBJ1-5
TGTGCCAGCAGTTCAACCCCAGGGTTGAGCAATCAGCCCCAGCATTTT
CASSSTPGLSNQPQHF
>TRBV28|NA|TRBD2|TRBJ2-3
TGTGCCAGCAGTTTAAGGGCTTGGATCACGGCGGGAGGAGCAGATACGCAGTATTTT
CASSLRAWITAGGADTQYF
>TRBV27|NA|NA|TRBJ2-7
TGTGCCAGCAGTTCGGCAACCGGACTCGACTACGAGCAGTACTTC
CASSSATGLDYEQYF
>TRBV6-5|NA|TRBD1|TRBJ2-7
TGTGCCAGCGCGACAACAGGGGGTTTCTACGAGCAGTACTTC
CASATTGGFYEQYF
>TRBV7-2|NA|NA|TRBJ1-2
TGTGCCAGCAGCTTAGAGGGAAGCTGGGGCTACACCTTC
CASSLEGSWGYTF
>TRBV5-6|NA|TRBD1|TRBJ1-2
TGTGCCAGCAGCCCCCACTCCGGGACAGAAGCTTATGGCTACACCTTC
CASSPHSGTEAYGYTF
>TRBV6-5|few|TRBD1|TRBJ2-7
TGTGCCACCCGGGACAGTGCCTACGAGCAGTACTTC
CATRDSAYEQYF
>TRBV5-6|NA|NA|TRBJ2-7
TGTGCCAGCAGCCAAAAAACTAGCCTCTACGAGCAGTACTTC
CASSQKTSLYEQYF
>TRBV6-5|NA|NA|TRBJ2-3
TGTGCCAGCAGTTACTCCGGGTGGGATACGCAGTATTTT
CASSYSGWDTQYF